One sample yielded the 15 T cell receptor beta chains listed below, sequenced in a study of blood T cell repertoires in COVID-19. Generated by immunoSEQ multiplex PCR, the TCRdb table keeps only in-frame clones and is missing some. This sample has about 220,000 clones, with around 84% found just once. Sequenced input: peripheral blood. The receptors were sampled from a middle-aged man who had recovered from COVID-19.

Only a few counts were recorded for this clone. The V call is TRBV19, the J call TRBJ2-1; 11 bases are a match to TRBD1. Germline V gene data show CDR1 as LNHDA and CDR2 as SQIVND (reference sequence). The CDR3 is 14 amino acids. V was clipped by 3 bases and J by 9 bases; unmatched bases: 4. The CDR3 bases are TGTGCCAGTAGTATCGGGACAGGGGGACGTGAGCAGTTCTTC. It yields the protein CASSIGTGGREQFF.

The chain employs TRBV27 and TRBJ1-4, with D possibly being TRBD1 (5 bases). Germline CDR1 MNHEY, CDR2 SMNVEV (reference sequence). The V gene lost 5 bases and the J gene lost 4 bases, with 11 bases spanning the gap. This CDR3 is 14 amino acids long. The chain's CDR3 is CASSRQYLNEKLFF. DNA of the CDR3: TGTGCCAGCAGTCGACAGTACCTTAATGAAAAACTGTTTTTT.

The rearrangement links TRBV29-1 to TRBJ1-2, with 7 bases aligning to TRBD1. Trimming removed 7 bases from V and 6 bases from J; junction bases left unmatched: 14. This CDR3 has 14 amino acids. CDR1 and CDR2 (germline): SQVTM, ANQGSEA. The CDR3 is CSGGDRSALNGYTF. The CDR3 nucleotides are TGCAGCGGGGGGGACAGATCAGCCTTAAATGGCTACACCTTC.

V and J are TRBV7-9 and TRBJ2-5; D might be TRBD1 (6 bases). This CDR3 is built from 14 residues. Germline V gene lookup returns CDR1 SEHNR and CDR2 FQNEAQ (reference sequence). The V and J ends lost 4 bases and 2 bases respectively, with 11 bases between them. CDR3: CASSSTGLQETQYF. The CDR3 region has the DNA TGTGCCAGCAGCTCCACAGGGTTACAAGAGACCCAGTACTTC. The variable domain in full, completed from reference TRBV7-9 and TRBJ2-5, reads DTGVSQNPRHKITKRGQNVTFRCDPISEHNRLYWYRQTLGQGPEFLTYFQNEAQLEKSRLLSDRFSAERPKGSFSTLEIQRTEQGDSAMYLCASSSTGLQETQYFGPGTRLLVL.

This clone came up once. The gene calls are TRBV12-3 or TRBV12-4 and TRBJ1-1; D unresolved. This CDR3 spans 13 amino acids. V gave up 7 bases and J gave up 7 bases, with 16 bases separating them. The DNA for the CDR3 is TGTGCCAGCACCCCCAGACGAGGTCTTGAAGCTTTCTTT. It codes for CASTPRRGLEAFF.

The CDR3 sequence: CASSLAGTSYNEQFF. CDR3 bases: TGTGCCAGCAGTCTAGCGGGAACCTCCTACAATGAGCAGTTCTTC. V gene TRBV6-5 combines with J gene TRBJ2-1; 9 bases are shared with TRBD2. CDR3 length: 15 residues. The germline V gene has CDR1 MNHEY and CDR2 SVGAGI. Trimming removed 5 bases from V and 0 bases from J; junction bases left unmatched: 2.

As concerns this clone: This same CDR3 is encoded by further DNA sequences in the sample. The J gene is TRBJ2-7, the V gene TRBV9; D perhaps matches TRBD2 (6 bases). V lost 2 bases and J lost 6, with 15 bases in between. Germline-derived CDR1 and CDR2 are SGDLS and YYNGEE. The CDR3 extends over 14 amino acids. The CDR3, as DNA: TGTGCCAGCAGCGTGGGGGGTCCGCGGGTCGAGCAGTACTTC. This codes for CASSVGGPRVEQYF.

This clone was seen just once. The rearrangement joins TRBV12-3 or TRBV12-4 to TRBJ1-2; no clear D. V was trimmed by 1 base and J by 8 bases, leaving 11 bases between them. The CDR3 consists of 13 residues. The CDR3: CASSLVERGGYTF. In DNA, the CDR3 is TGTGCCAGCAGTTTAGTTGAACGAGGCGGCTACACCTTC.

The chain recombines TRBV10-1 with TRBJ2-2; 9 bases align to TRBD2. V lost 5 bases to trimming and J lost 2 bases; unmatched junction nucleotides: 0. This CDR3 has 14 amino acids. Germline V gene sequence: CDR1 WNHNN, CDR2 SYGVQD (reference sequence). The CDR3 DNA sequence: TGCGCCAGCAGTCTAGCGGGAAACACCGGGGAGCTGTTTTTT. Translated, it gives CASSLAGNTGELFF.

This chain links TRBV11-2 with TRBJ2-1; TRBD1 might be the D (6 bases). V lost 7 bases and J lost 4, with 14 bases in between. The CDR3 is 14 amino acids. Germline lookup yields CDR1 SGHAT and CDR2 FQNNGV. CDR3 amino acids: CASTPSGQYNEQFF. DNA for the CDR3: TGTGCCAGCACCCCCTCGGGACAATACAATGAGCAGTTCTTC.

This chain uses TRBV5-5 with TRBJ2-1; tentative D call: TRBD2 (6 bases). V was cut by 4 bases and J by 0 bases, with 17 bases left in between. The CDR3 extends over 17 amino acids. Germline CDR1 and CDR2: SGHKS and YYEKEE (reference sequence). CDR3 protein: CASSPRGAGFSYNEQFF. CDR3 coding DNA: TGTGCCAGCAGCCCACGAGGGGCGGGATTCTCCTACAATGAGCAGTTCTTC.

This clone was picked up one time. The chain links TRBV7-2 to TRBJ2-4, with 12 bases lining up with TRBD2. The germline gives CDR1 SGHTA, CDR2 FQGNSA. The CDR3 has 16 amino acids. V was clipped by 5 bases and J by 5 bases; unmatched bases: 7. Written as DNA, the CDR3 is TGTGCCAGCAGCCAGACTAGCGGGAGTTCCGAAAACATTCAGTACTTC. This translates into CASSQTSGSSENIQYF.

The chain has TRBV6-5 and TRBJ2-3, with 7 nucleotides matching TRBD1. V was clipped by 8 bases and J by 0 bases; unmatched bases: 5. The CDR3 length is 14 residues. CDR1 and CDR2 (germline): MNHEY, SVGAGI. DNA of the CDR3: TGTGCCAGCCGGACAGGACCTAGCACAGATACGCAGTATTTT. This codes for CASRTGPSTDTQYF.

This rearrangement joins TRBV19 to TRBJ2-1; 7 bases are a match to TRBD1. V lost 7 bases and J lost 9; bases outside the gene matches: 15. The germline V gene has CDR1 LNHDA and CDR2 SQIVND (reference sequence). The CDR3 runs 15 residues. The CDR3 DNA sequence: TGTGCCAGTACCATGGACAGGCTGACCGTGGGTGAGCAGTTCTTC. Amino acids: CASTMDRLTVGEQFF.

This clone was recorded once. The chain combines TRBV9 with TRBJ2-1; 7 bases line up with TRBD2. This CDR3 spans 14 amino acids. Germline trimming cut 0 bases from V and 6 bases from J; bases unmatched to any gene: 3. Germline CDR1 is SGDLS and CDR2 is YYNGEE. The CDR3 protein is CASSVVASGNEQFF. In DNA, the CDR3 is TGTGCCAGCAGCGTAGTAGCTAGCGGCAATGAGCAGTTCTTC.